The source of this T cell receptor (beta chain) is a study of cytomegalovirus exposure and HLA in healthy donors. Notes on the study in general: Cytomegalovirus status was reportedly diagnosed by the classifier with high specificity and sensitivity.

Repertoires were generated with immunoSEQ multiplex PCR, while TCRdb's copy carries only in-frame clones and drops some. In the table there are roughly 100,000 clones, around 96% of which are singletons. As for this clone: Its matching antigen is unknown.

V lost 5 bases to trimming and J lost 1 base; unmatched junction nucleotides: 5. Germline assignment: CDR1 MNHEY and CDR2 SMNVEV (reference sequence). This CDR3 spans 15 amino acids. The chain carries TRBV27 and TRBJ1-1, with 9 bases identical to TRBD1. This clonotype originated in a woman between 18 and 29 years old in good health and CMV-seronegative. The specimen was PBMCs. The CDR3 DNA reads TGTGCCAGCAGTCGGGGACAGGGTTGGAACACTGAAGCTTTCTTT. The encoded protein is CASSRGQGWNTEAFF.